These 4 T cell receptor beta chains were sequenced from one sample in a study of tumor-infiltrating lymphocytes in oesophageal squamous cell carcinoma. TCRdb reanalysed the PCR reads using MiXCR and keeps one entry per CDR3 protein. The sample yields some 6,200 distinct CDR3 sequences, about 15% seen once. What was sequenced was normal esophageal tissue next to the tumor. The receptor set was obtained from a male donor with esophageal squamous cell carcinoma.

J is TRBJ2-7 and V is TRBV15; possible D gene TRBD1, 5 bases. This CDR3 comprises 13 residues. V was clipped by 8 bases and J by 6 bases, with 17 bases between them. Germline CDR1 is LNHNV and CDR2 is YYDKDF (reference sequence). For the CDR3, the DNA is TGTGCCACCTCAGGGCCCCCCCTTCGCGAGCAGTACTTC. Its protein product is CATSGPPLREQYF. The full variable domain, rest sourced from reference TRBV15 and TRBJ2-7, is DAMVIQNPRYQVTQFGKPVTLSCSQTLNHNVMYWYQQKSSQAPKLLFHYYDKDFNNEADTPDNFQSRRPNTSFCFLDIRSPGLGDTAMYLCATSGPPLREQYFGPGTRLTVT.

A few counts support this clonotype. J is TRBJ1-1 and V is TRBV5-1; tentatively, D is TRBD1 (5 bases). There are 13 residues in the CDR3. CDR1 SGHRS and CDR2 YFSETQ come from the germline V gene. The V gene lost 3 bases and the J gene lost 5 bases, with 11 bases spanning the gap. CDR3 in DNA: TGCGCCAGCAGCTGGGGGTCGGCGACTGAAGCTTTCTTT. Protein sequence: CASSWGSATEAFF.

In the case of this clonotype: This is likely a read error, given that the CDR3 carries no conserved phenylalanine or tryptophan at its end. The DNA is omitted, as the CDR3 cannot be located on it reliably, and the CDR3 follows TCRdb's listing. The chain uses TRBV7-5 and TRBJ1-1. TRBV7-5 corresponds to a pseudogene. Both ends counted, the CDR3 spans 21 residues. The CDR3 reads CISVPVLAGGPAEGKSSSSGQ.

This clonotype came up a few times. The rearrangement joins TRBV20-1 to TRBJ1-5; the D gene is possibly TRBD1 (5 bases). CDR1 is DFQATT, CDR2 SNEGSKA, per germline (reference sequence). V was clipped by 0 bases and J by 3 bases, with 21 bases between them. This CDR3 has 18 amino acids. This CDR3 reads CSARDQGKTAGLNQPQHF. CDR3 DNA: TGCAGTGCTAGAGATCAGGGCAAGACAGCGGGCCTCAATCAGCCCCAGCATTTT.